These 5 T cell receptor beta chains share one sample of origin, sequenced in a study of Ad26.COV2.S vaccination and SARS-CoV-2 variants. TCRdb's copy holds only in-frame clones and misses some; the assay was immunoSEQ multiplex PCR. The repertoire includes about half a million clones, approximately 90% of them detected once, and under 2% sits in the top ten. Treatment described: roughly 20 received Ad26.COV2.S at low or high dose, single or two shots; roughly 5 received placebo; per-sample allocation not given. The samples were gathered on day 63 after the first injection of vaccine or placebo. The source was peripheral blood, collected in a trial of Ad26.COV2.S vaccine versus placebo. The receptor set was obtained from a person aged 18 to 65 who received the Ad26.COV2.S COVID-19 vaccine or a placebo.

This clone has a single count. The rearrangement uses TRBV6-2 or TRBV6-3 and TRBJ1-5; D gene unclear. The length of the CDR3 is 12 residues. The ends were cut back, 1 base at V and 6 bases at J, with 4 bases in the middle. The germline V gene encodes CDR1 MNHEY and CDR2 SVGEGT. CDR3 in amino acids: CASSYYLQPQHF. The CDR3 DNA reads as TGTGCCAGCAGTTACTATCTTCAGCCCCAGCATTTT.

The chain links TRBV28 to TRBJ1-2; D perhaps matches TRBD1 (6 bases). The CDR3 covers 15 residues. CDR1 MDHEN and CDR2 SYDVKM come from the germline V gene. V dropped 5 bases and J dropped 8 bases, with 21 bases sitting between them. The CDR3 DNA reads TGTGCCAGCAGTCCACCTGGGGGCAGGGACCGGGGCTACACCTTC. Its protein is CASSPPGGRDRGYTF.

J is TRBJ2-7 and V is TRBV7-6; D is perhaps TRBD1 (5 bases). The V gene lost 4 bases and the J gene lost 2 bases, with 15 bases spanning the gap. CDR1 is SGHVS, CDR2 FNYEAQ, per germline. This CDR3 is built from 15 residues. As DNA, the CDR3 is TGTGCCAGCAGCTACCAGGGTTTGGGCACCTACGAGCAGTACTTC. This encodes CASSYQGLGTYEQYF.

CDR3 residues: CASSLMGLAGGGDTQYF. CDR3 nucleotide sequence: TGTGCCAGCAGCCTGATGGGACTAGCGGGAGGTGGGGATACGCAGTATTTT. The chain is built from TRBV7-6 and TRBJ2-3; 15 nucleotides line up with TRBD2. Germline-derived CDR1 and CDR2 are SGHVS and FNYEAQ. Unmatched junction bases numbered 9, after V lost 5 bases and J lost 6 bases. This CDR3 comprises 17 residues.

The V gene is TRBV19, the J gene TRBJ1-5; 9 nucleotides agree with TRBD1. The junction had 5 bases not matched to a gene; V was cut back by 4 bases and J by 4 bases. The CDR3 consists of 15 residues. Germline CDR1 and CDR2: LNHDA and SQIVND (reference sequence). The CDR3 reads CASSSGTGRNQPQHF. For the CDR3, the DNA is TGTGCCAGTAGTAGCGGGACAGGGAGGAATCAGCCCCAGCATTTT.